Shown below are 24 T cell receptor beta chains from a single sample sequenced in a study of cytomegalovirus exposure and HLA in healthy donors. This PCR relied on a set of 60 Vbeta primers and 13 Jbeta primers. Profiled with immunoSEQ multiplex PCR; TCRdb holds only in-frame clones, not every one. The profile shows about 220,000 clones, roughly 88% of them singletons. Source material: PBMCs. The receptor set was obtained from a boy aged 2 to 10 in good health and CMV-seronegative.

V is TRBV27 and J is TRBJ1-2; D is uncertain. This CDR3 region has 15 residues. Germline-derived CDR1 and CDR2 are MNHEY and SMNVEV (reference sequence). With 2 bases removed from V and 2 bases from J, the gap between germline ends came to 12 bases. CDR3 amino acids: CASSLRPTGNYGYTF. CDR3 DNA sequence: TGTGCCAGCAGTTTACGCCCGACGGGGAACTATGGCTACACCTTC.

This clone is a singleton in its sample. This chain joins TRBV15 and TRBJ2-5; 7 nucleotides match TRBD2. This CDR3 has 16 amino acids. V was pared by 8 bases and J by 2 bases, with 14 bases of the junction left unmatched. Germline CDR1 reads LNHNV; CDR2 reads YYDKDF (reference sequence). The CDR3 DNA sequence: TGTGCCACCCGTGCGGGTTCTACTAGCGTACAAGAGACCCAGTACTTC. Its protein is CATRAGSTSVQETQYF.

The chain couples TRBV4-1 to TRBJ1-6; D unclear. Per germline, CDR1 MGHRA and CDR2 YSYEKL. The CDR3 contains 15 residues. With 1 base removed from V and 6 bases from J, the gap between germline ends came to 10 bases. This CDR3 is CASSQAFPGNSPLHF. The CDR3 DNA reads TGCGCCAGCAGCCAAGCTTTCCCCGGTAATTCACCCCTCCACTTT.

The chain carries TRBV6-5 and TRBJ2-3; tentatively, D is TRBD1 (6 bases). V lost 9 bases and J lost 3, with 13 bases in between. Germline V gene sequence: CDR1 MNHEY, CDR2 SVGAGI. This CDR3 has 13 amino acids. The CDR3 here is CASTGTPTDTQYF. The DNA for the CDR3 is TGTGCCAGTACCGGGACACCTACAGATACGCAGTATTTT.

Only one count was recorded for this clone. The chain has TRBV7-9 and TRBJ2-1, with 11 bases identical to TRBD2. Looked up from germline, CDR1 is SEHNR and CDR2 is FQNEAQ (reference sequence). The CDR3 has 18 residues. V was clipped by 4 bases and J by 0 bases; unmatched bases: 8. CDR3 loop: CASSSATSGVSSYNEQFF. In DNA, the CDR3 is TGTGCCAGCAGCTCTGCGACTAGCGGGGTGAGCTCCTACAATGAGCAGTTCTTC.

The chain employs TRBV4-1 and TRBJ2-1; D ambiguous. Per germline, CDR1 MGHRA and CDR2 YSYEKL. The CDR3 covers 15 residues. Trimming took off 4 bases at V and 5 bases at J, with 15 bases between the two ends. The DNA of the CDR3 is TGCGCCAGCAGCCGCTTCGGTTCGCCACACAATGAGCAGTTCTTC. This codes for CASSRFGSPHNEQFF.

The gene calls are TRBV29-1 and TRBJ2-2, with D possibly being TRBD2 (5 bases). V was clipped by 7 bases and J by 7 bases, with 16 bases between them. The CDR3 consists of 13 residues. The germline V gene has CDR1 SQVTM and CDR2 ANQGSEA. CDR3 coding DNA: TGCAGCGGAGGGCAGATACAGAGCGGGGAGCTGTTTTTT. Protein sequence: CSGGQIQSGELFF.

This clone was observed a handful of times. The V gene is TRBV9, the J gene TRBJ1-5; tentative D call: TRBD1 (5 bases). The germline gives CDR1 SGDLS, CDR2 YYNGEE. The CDR3 totals 13 residues. V lost 3 bases and J 6 bases, leaving 10 bases between the germline ends. CDR3 DNA sequence: TGTGCCAGCAGCGCGAAGCAGGGTCAGCCCCAGCATTTT. This translates into CASSAKQGQPQHF.

CDR3 nucleotide sequence: TGTGCCAGCAGCTTATCGGCGGGGCCAAGCTCCTACAATGAGCAGTTCTTC. The encoded protein is CASSLSAGPSSYNEQFF. The chain links TRBV7-2 to TRBJ2-1, with D possibly matching TRBD2 (6 bases). CDR3 length: 17 residues. V was pared by 2 bases and J by 0 bases, with 14 bases between. Germline CDR1 reads SGHTA; CDR2 reads FQGNSA.

This clone was observed a single time. The CDR3 is CASSPQGARDEQYF. The CDR3 DNA follows: TGTGCCAGCAGCCCGCAGGGGGCTCGGGACGAGCAGTACTTC. The chain employs TRBV5-6 and TRBJ2-5; 8 bases align to TRBD1. Matching the DNA end better, TRBJ2-7 makes the J call doubtful. This CDR3 is 14 amino acids long. The germline gives CDR1 SGHDT, CDR2 YYEEEE.

The chain recombines TRBV5-6 with TRBJ2-1, with 10 bases identical to TRBD2. CDR3 length: 16 amino acids. Germline V gene lookup returns CDR1 SGHDT and CDR2 YYEEEE. After removal of 3 bases from V and 3 bases from J, the junction contained 6 bases not matched to a gene. This chain's CDR3 is CASSSSLAGSYNEQFF. CDR3 bases: TGTGCCAGCAGCTCTTCACTAGCGGGAAGCTACAATGAGCAGTTCTTC.

J is TRBJ1-4 and V is TRBV7-9; no clear D gene. The CDR3 sequence is 13 residues long. From germline, CDR1 is SEHNR and CDR2 FQNEAQ (reference sequence). Trimming took 7 bases from V and 6 from J, leaving 12 bases between them. CDR3 sequence reads: CASNQASDEKLFF. For the CDR3, the DNA is TGTGCCAGCAATCAGGCGTCGGATGAAAAACTGTTTTTT.

The CDR3 DNA reads as TGCGCCAGCAGCCAGACTAGCGGGAGGTCGGGCAAAAACATTCAGTACTTC. Residues: CASSQTSGRSGKNIQYF. The rearrangement joins TRBV10-1 to TRBJ2-4; 13 positions match TRBD2. V dropped 6 bases and J dropped 3; count of bases not matched to a gene: 8. CDR3 length: 17 amino acids. Germline V gene lookup returns CDR1 WNHNN and CDR2 SYGVQD (reference sequence).

V is TRBV6-6 and J is TRBJ1-1; maybe TRBD1 (5 bases). Trimming removed 2 bases at V and 0 bases at J, with 10 bases between. Per the germline V gene, CDR1 is MNHNY and CDR2 is SVGAGI (reference sequence). The CDR3 spans 15 residues. Written as DNA, the CDR3 is TGTGCCAGCAGTTACCCCGACAGCATGAACACTGAAGCTTTCTTT. This sequence encodes CASSYPDSMNTEAFF.

The rearrangement uses TRBV19 and TRBJ2-3; no firm D call. Trimming cost V 1 base and J 4 bases, with 12 bases left between them. The CDR3 consists of 15 residues. CDR1 and CDR2 from the germline V gene are LNHDA and SQIVND (reference sequence). CDR3 DNA: TGTGCCAGTAGTATAGTTTCCTCCGCGGCAGATACGCAGTATTTT. Residues: CASSIVSSAADTQYF.

The CDR3 sequence is CASSQEKSGGYGYTF. The CDR3 DNA sequence: TGTGCCAGCAGCCAAGAGAAGTCCGGGGGCTATGGCTACACCTTC. The rearrangement links TRBV4-2 to TRBJ1-2, with D possibly being TRBD1 (5 bases). Germline CDR1 and CDR2: LGHNA and YNFKEQ. The CDR3 runs to 15 residues. The ends were cut back, 0 bases at V and 4 bases at J, with 12 bases in the middle.

The chain joins TRBV29-1 to TRBJ1-2; possible D gene TRBD1, 6 bases. This CDR3 is 15 amino acids long. The germline V gene has CDR1 SQVTM and CDR2 ANQGSEA. V lost 4 bases and J 2 bases, leaving 17 bases between the germline ends. The CDR3 DNA sequence: TGCAGCGTTGGGCTTACCGACCAGGGGAACTATGGCTACACCTTC. This sequence encodes CSVGLTDQGNYGYTF.

The V gene is TRBV30, the J gene TRBJ2-2; 9 bases align to TRBD1. The CDR3 consists of 16 residues. Unmatched junction bases numbered 12, after V lost 4 bases and J lost 6 bases. Looked up from germline, CDR1 is GTSNPN and CDR2 is SVGIG (reference sequence). This CDR3 reads CAWMNPGTGRAGELFF. As DNA, the CDR3 is TGTGCCTGGATGAACCCCGGGACAGGGAGAGCCGGGGAGCTGTTTTTT.

This clone appeared a few times. This chain connects TRBV6-5 to TRBJ1-5, with no clear D. This CDR3 has 15 amino acids. V dropped 8 bases and J dropped 0 bases, with 14 bases sitting between them. CDR1 is MNHEY, CDR2 SVGAGI, per germline. This chain's CDR3 is CASRPTITSNQPQHF. In DNA, the CDR3 is TGTGCCAGCCGACCCACTATAACTAGCAATCAGCCCCAGCATTTT.

DNA for the CDR3: TGTGCCAGCAGCTGGGGACAGGGGCCCTACGAGCAGTACTTC. Translating gives CASSWGQGPYEQYF. The chain joins TRBV5-6 to TRBJ2-7; 10 nucleotides match TRBD1. This CDR3 region has 14 residues. J lost 2 bases, V lost 3 bases, and 2 bases had no gene match. Germline assignment: CDR1 SGHDT and CDR2 YYEEEE.

The sample holds one count of this clone. CDR3 sequence (DNA): TGTGCCAGCAGTTACTCGACAGGGGCTATTTGCGACTACACCTTC. This gives the protein CASSYSTGAICDYTF. The chain couples TRBV6-5 to TRBJ1-2; 8 bases map to TRBD1. CDR1 is MNHEY and CDR2 is SVGAGI in the germline V gene. With V trimmed by 0 bases and J by 10 bases, 10 bases remained unmatched. The CDR3 runs to 15 residues.

The chain links TRBV9 to TRBJ2-3; D not certain. The CDR3 totals 19 residues. V gave up 0 bases and J gave up 2 bases, with 22 bases separating them. Germline values: CDR1 SGDLS, CDR2 YYNGEE. The CDR3: CASSVDHPGDGAITDTQYF. The CDR3 nucleotides are TGTGCCAGCAGCGTAGACCACCCCGGTGACGGAGCAATCACAGATACGCAGTATTTT.

The chain is built from TRBV27 and TRBJ2-3; TRBD2 aligns across 11 bases. CDR3 length equals 19 residues. The V and J ends lost 0 bases and 3 bases, in that order; junction bases with no gene match: 11. Germline values: CDR1 MNHEY, CDR2 SMNVEV (reference sequence). CDR3 DNA sequence: TGTGCCAGCAGTTTATCGCGGCTAGCGGGGGGAATCGTAACAGATACGCAGTATTTT. Its translation is CASSLSRLAGGIVTDTQYF.

The chain is built from TRBV4-1 and TRBJ1-1; 8 nucleotides align to TRBD1. The CDR3 consists of 14 residues. V shed 4 bases, J shed 6 bases, and the junction held 7 bases outside the gene matches. The germline V gene encodes CDR1 MGHRA and CDR2 YSYEKL. The CDR3 is CASSRGQGSAEAFF. The CDR3 DNA sequence: TGCGCCAGCAGCCGAGGACAGGGATCCGCTGAAGCTTTCTTT.